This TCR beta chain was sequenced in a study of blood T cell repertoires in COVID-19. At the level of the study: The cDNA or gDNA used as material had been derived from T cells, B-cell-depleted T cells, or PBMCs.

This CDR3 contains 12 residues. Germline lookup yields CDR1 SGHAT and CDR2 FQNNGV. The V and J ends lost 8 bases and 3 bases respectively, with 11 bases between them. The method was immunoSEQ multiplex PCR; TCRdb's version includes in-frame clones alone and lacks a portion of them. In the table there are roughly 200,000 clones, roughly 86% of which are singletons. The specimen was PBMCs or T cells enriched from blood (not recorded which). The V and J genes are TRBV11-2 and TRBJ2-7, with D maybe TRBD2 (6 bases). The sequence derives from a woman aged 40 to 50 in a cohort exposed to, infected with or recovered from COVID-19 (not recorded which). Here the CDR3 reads CASQSGYYEQYF. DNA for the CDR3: TGTGCCAGCCAAAGCGGGTACTACGAGCAGTACTTC.